This entry is about one T cell receptor (beta chain). Antigen: not known. The sample is drawn from a study of OX40 agonist ivuxolimab in advanced cancers. Germline assignment: CDR1 MNHEY and CDR2 SVGAGI. The J segment lost 0 bases and the V segment lost 5 bases, leaving 3 bases of the junction unmatched. The CDR3 contains 14 residues. This table comes from immunoSEQ multiplex PCR, and its TCRdb copy is limited to in-frame clones, with some not included. The table shows 22,000 or so clones, with 70% to 90% occurring only once. Study conclusions and caveats: On average, a greater number of expanded clones characterised CD8+ T cells relative to CD4+. In the 0.1 to 3.0 mg/kg range, CD4+ and CD8+ blood T cells had expanded clonally by week 6.

The rearrangement joins TRBV6-5 to TRBJ2-7; 8 positions agree with TRBD1. The receptor was derived from an adult with an advanced solid tumor such as melanoma, head and neck, liver or kidney cancer. Specimen: CD4+ or CD8+ T cells sorted from blood, collected in a trial of the OX40 agonist ivuxolimab. CDR3 DNA: TGTGCCAGCAGTCACAGGGGGAGCTCCTACGAGCAGTACTTC. Residues: CASSHRGSSYEQYF.